A single sample gave rise to the 9 T cell receptor beta chains below, sequenced in a study of cytomegalovirus exposure and HLA in healthy donors. PCR was performed using 60 Vbeta and 13 Jbeta primers. Sequencing used immunoSEQ multiplex PCR; TCRdb keeps in-frame clones, though not all of them. This table holds about 140,000 clones, 60% to 85% found once. The source material was PBMCs. These TCRs come from a man younger than 35 in good health and CMV-seronegative.

V and J are TRBV5-4 and TRBJ1-3, with 9 bases identical to TRBD1. CDR1 is SGHNT and CDR2 is YYREEE in the germline V gene (reference sequence). The CDR3 loop spans 15 amino acids. V dropped 3 bases and J dropped 2; count of bases not matched to a gene: 3. CDR3 coding DNA: TGTGCCAGCAGCTCGGACAGGGGAACTGGAAACACCATATATTTT. Translated: CASSSDRGTGNTIYF.

The chain carries TRBV5-4 and TRBJ2-5; D perhaps matches TRBD1 (5 bases). V was shortened by 4 bases and J by 5 bases, with 12 bases between the two germline ends. Germline CDR1 and CDR2: SGHNT and YYREEE (reference sequence). This CDR3 comprises 13 residues. CDR3 nucleotides: TGTGCCAGCAGCACCCCGCCAGGGGAGACCCAGTACTTC. Its translation is CASSTPPGETQYF.

This clone showed up just a few times. The rearrangement uses TRBV10-3 and TRBJ1-4; 8 nucleotides line up with TRBD1. The junction had 2 bases not matched to a gene; V was cut back by 2 bases and J by 3 bases. This CDR3 region has 15 residues. Germline CDR1 reads ENHRY; CDR2 reads SYGVKD. As DNA, the CDR3 is TGTGCCATCAGTGAGACAGGGGGAGCTAATGAAAAACTGTTTTTT. It specifies CAISETGGANEKLFF.

This CDR3 is CASSLESVSYEQYF. The CDR3 nucleotides read TGTGCCAGCAGCTTAGAAAGCGTTAGCTACGAGCAGTACTTC. The chain has TRBV7-8 and TRBJ2-7; no clear D. The CDR3 is 14 amino acids. Per germline, CDR1 SGHVS and CDR2 FQNEAQ. Trimming removed 1 base from V and 3 bases from J, with 10 bases in between.

The V call is TRBV7-9, the J call TRBJ2-3; 10 bases line up with TRBD2. In germline, CDR1 is SEHNR, CDR2 FQNEAQ (reference sequence). This CDR3 region has 16 residues. The CDR3 here is CSTTRRLAGDTDTQYF. In DNA form, the CDR3 reads TGTTCCACCACACGTCGGCTAGCGGGGGATACAGATACGCAGTATTTT.

This clone was found a few times. The CDR3 here is CASTSGTGDYGYTF. The DNA of the CDR3 is TGTGCCAGCACCTCCGGGACAGGGGACTATGGCTACACCTTC. The gene calls are TRBV2 and TRBJ1-2; 10 bases line up with TRBD1. Germline trimming cut 7 bases from V and 3 bases from J; bases unmatched to any gene: 5. This CDR3 has 14 amino acids. Germline CDR1 is SNHLY and CDR2 is FYNNEI.

A remark on this clone: The sample has other DNA sequences that encode this CDR3 too. The DNA for the CDR3 is TGTGCCAGCAGTGCAGGACAGGGGGCTACTGAAGCTTTCTTT. Translation gives CASSAGQGATEAFF. The V call is TRBV2, the J call TRBJ1-1, with 11 bases that match TRBD1. Trimming cost V 4 bases and J 5 bases; bases outside gene matches: 3. The CDR3 extends over 14 amino acids. The germline CDR1 and CDR2 sequences are SNHLY and FYNNEI.

About this clone itself: A read error may produce the germline difference seen at one junction end. V is TRBV11-2 and J is TRBJ1-6; D might be TRBD1 (6 bases). Germline V gives CDR1 SGHAT, CDR2 FQNNGV. The CDR3 spans 14 residues. The chain's CDR3 is CASSLIGQNSSLHF. The DNA for the CDR3 is TGTGCCAGCAGCTTAATCGGACAGAATTCATCCCTCCACTTT.

This clone has just one count. V is TRBV25-1 and J is TRBJ1-4, with TRBD1 matching over 8 bases. The CDR3 is 16 residues long. The trim removed 3 bases at V and 7 bases at J, leaving 10 bases unmatched. CDR1 MGHDK and CDR2 SYGVNS come from the germline V gene. CDR3 bases: TGTGCCAGCAGTGAGCCGCAGACAGGGGTTCGTGAAAAACTGTTTTTT. It specifies CASSEPQTGVREKLFF.